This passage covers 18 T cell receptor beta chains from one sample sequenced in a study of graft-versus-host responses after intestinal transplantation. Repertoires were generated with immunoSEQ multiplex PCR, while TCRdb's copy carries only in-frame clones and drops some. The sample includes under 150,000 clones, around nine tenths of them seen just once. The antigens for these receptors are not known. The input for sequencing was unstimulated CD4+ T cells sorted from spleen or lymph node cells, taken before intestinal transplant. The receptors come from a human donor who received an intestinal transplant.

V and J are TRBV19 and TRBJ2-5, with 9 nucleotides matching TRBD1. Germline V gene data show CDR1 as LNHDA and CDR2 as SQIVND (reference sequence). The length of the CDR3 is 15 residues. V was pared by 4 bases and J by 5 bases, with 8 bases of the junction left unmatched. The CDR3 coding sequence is TGTGCCAGTAGTAAGGACAGGGGATCGGGTGAGACCCAGTACTTC. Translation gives CASSKDRGSGETQYF.

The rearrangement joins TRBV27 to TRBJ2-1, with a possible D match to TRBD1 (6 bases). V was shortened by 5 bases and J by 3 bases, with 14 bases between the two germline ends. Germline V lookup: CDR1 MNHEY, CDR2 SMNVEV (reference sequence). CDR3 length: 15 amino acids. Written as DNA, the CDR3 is TGTGCCAGCAGTCTGGGACACCCATTCTACAATGAGCAGTTCTTC. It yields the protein CASSLGHPFYNEQFF.

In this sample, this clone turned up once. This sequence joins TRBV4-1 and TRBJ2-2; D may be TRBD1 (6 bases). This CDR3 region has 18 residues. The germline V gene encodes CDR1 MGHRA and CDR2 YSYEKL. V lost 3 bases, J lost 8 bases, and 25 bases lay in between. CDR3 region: CASSHDLGTPRGWGELFF. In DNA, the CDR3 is TGCGCCAGCAGCCACGATCTCGGGACACCGAGGGGTTGGGGGGAGCTGTTTTTT.

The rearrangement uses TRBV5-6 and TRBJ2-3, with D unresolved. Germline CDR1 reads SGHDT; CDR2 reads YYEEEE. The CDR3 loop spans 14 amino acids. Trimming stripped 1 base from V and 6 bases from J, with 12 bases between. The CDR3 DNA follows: TGTGCCAGCAGCTTGCTCCCCCAAGAGGATACGCAGTATTTT. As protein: CASSLLPQEDTQYF.

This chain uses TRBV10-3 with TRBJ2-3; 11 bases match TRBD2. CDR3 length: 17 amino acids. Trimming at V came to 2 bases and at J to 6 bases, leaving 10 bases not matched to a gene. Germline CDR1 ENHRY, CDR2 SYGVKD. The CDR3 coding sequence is TGTGCCATCAGTGAGAGGGTTAGCGGGGGGGCCGGGGATACGCAGTATTTT. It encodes CAISERVSGGAGDTQYF.

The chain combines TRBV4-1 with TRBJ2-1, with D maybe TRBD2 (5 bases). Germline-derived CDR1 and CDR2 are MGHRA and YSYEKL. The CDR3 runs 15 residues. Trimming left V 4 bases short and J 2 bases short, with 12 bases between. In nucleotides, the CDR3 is TGCGCCAGCAGCCCCGGACTCGCTACCTACAATGAGCAGTTCTTC. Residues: CASSPGLATYNEQFF.

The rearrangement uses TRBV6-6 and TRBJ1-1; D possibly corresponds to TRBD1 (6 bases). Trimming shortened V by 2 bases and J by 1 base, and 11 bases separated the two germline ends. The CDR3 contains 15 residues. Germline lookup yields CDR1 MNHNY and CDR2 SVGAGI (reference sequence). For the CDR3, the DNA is TGTGCCAGCAGTTACCCCGGGACACCGAACACTGAAGCTTTCTTT. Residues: CASSYPGTPNTEAFF.

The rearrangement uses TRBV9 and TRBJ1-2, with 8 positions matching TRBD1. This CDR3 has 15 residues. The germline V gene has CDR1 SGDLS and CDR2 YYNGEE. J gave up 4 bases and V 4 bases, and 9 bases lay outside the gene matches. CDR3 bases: TGTGCCAGCAGCTCCCGGGACAGGCACCTCTATGGCTACACCTTC. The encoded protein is CASSSRDRHLYGYTF. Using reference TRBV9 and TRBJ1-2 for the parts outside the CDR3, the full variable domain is DSGVTQTPKHLITATGQRVTLRCSPRSGDLSVYWYQQSLDQGLQFLIQYYNGEERAKGNILERFSAQQFPDLHSELNLSSLELGDSALYFCASSSRDRHLYGYTFGSGTRLTVV.

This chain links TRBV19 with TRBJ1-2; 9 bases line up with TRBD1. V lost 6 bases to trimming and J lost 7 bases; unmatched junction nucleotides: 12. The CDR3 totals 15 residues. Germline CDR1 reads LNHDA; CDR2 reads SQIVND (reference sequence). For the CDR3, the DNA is TGTGCCAGTAGCCCACAGGGGGCTATTGGTATTGGCTACACCTTC. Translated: CASSPQGAIGIGYTF.

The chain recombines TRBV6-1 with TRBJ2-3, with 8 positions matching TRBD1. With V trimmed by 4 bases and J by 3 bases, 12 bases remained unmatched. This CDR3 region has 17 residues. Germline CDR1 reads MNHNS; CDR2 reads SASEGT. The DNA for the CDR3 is TGTGCCAGCAGTGGCTTTTTCAGGGGGCTTTGGACAGATACGCAGTATTTT. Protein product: CASSGFFRGLWTDTQYF.

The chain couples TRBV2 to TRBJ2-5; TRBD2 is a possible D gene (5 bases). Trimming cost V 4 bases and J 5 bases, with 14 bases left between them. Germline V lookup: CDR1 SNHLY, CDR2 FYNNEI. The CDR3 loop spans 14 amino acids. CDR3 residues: CASSGAPRGETQYF. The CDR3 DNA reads TGTGCCAGCAGTGGGGCGCCTCGAGGGGAGACCCAGTACTTC.

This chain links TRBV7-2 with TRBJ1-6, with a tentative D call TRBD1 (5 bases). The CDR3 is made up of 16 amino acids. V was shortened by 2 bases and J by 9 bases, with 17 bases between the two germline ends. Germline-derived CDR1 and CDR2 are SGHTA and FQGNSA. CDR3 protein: CASSLIRQSMASPLHF. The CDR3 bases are TGTGCCAGCAGCTTAATTCGACAGTCAATGGCTTCACCCCTCCACTTT.

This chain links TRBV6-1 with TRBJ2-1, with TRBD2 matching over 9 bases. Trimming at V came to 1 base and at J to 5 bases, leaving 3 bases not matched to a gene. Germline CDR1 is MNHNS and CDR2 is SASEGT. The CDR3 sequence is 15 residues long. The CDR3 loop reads CASSEVGTSHNEQFF. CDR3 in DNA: TGTGCCAGCAGTGAAGTAGGGACTAGCCACAATGAGCAGTTCTTC.

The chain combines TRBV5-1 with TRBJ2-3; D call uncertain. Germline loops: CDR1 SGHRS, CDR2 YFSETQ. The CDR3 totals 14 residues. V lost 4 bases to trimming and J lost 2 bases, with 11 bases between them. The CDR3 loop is CASSPNPNTDTQYF. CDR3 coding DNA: TGCGCCAGCAGCCCTAACCCTAACACAGATACGCAGTATTTT.

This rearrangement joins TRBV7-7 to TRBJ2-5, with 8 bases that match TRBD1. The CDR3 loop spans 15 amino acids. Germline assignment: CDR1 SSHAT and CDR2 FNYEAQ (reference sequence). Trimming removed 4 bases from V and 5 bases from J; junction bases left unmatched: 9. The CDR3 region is CASSSPGGSGETQYF. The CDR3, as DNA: TGTGCCAGCAGCTCCCCAGGGGGCTCCGGTGAGACCCAGTACTTC.

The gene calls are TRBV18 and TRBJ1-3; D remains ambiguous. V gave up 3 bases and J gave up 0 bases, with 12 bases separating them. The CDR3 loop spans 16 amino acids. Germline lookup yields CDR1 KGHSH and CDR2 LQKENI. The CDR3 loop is CASSPVGKSSGNTIYF. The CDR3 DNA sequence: TGTGCCAGCTCACCGGTGGGCAAGAGCTCTGGAAACACCATATATTTT.

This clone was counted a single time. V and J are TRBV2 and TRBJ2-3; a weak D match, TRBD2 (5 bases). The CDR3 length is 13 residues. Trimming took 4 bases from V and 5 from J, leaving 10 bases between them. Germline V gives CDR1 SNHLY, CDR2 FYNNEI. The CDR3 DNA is TGTGCCAGCAGTGCGGGATATGGAGATACGCAGTATTTT. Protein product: CASSAGYGDTQYF. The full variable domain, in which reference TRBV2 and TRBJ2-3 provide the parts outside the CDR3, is EPEVTQTPSHQVTQMGQEVILRCVPISNHLYFYWYRQILGQKVEFLVSFYNNEISEKSEIFDDQFSVERPDGSNFTLKIRSTKLEDSAMYFCASSAGYGDTQYFGPGTRLTVL.

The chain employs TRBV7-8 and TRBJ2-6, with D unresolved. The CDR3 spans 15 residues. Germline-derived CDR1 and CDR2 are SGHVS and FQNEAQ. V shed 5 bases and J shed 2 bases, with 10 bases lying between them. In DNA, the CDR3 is TGTGCCAGCAGCGCCAGGTTAACTGGGGCCAACGTCCTGACTTTC. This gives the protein CASSARLTGANVLTF.